This T cell receptor beta chain is from a study of T cell repertoires in cytomegalovirus infection. The overall study: From public TCR beta signatures came an indication of both CMV infection and matching HLA type. General observations from the study: There were HLA-C-restricted CMV-specific TCR beta clonotypes dominating the ex vivo response.

The germline CDR1 and CDR2 sequences are SGHAT and FQNNGV. CDR3 size: 15 residues. This clonotype was seen a handful of times. Antigen: not known. The junction differs from germline at one of its ends, possibly a read error. TCRdb re-called the reads through MiXCR, storing one row per CDR3 protein. The sample contains around 260,000 distinct CDR3 sequences, about 26% of which appear only once. The specimen sequenced was PBMCs. The V call is TRBV11-2, the J call TRBJ2-3; possible D gene TRBD2, 5 bases. This receptor was taken from a human donor in good health (CMV status not recorded). Some clones in this sample may be carry-over from other donors' samples. The CDR3 DNA reads TGTGCCAGCAACTTAGGGAGAAGGAACACAGATACGCAGTATTTT. As protein: CASNLGRRNTDTQYF.